Each of the 3 T cell receptor beta chains below was sequenced from the same sample in a study of cytomegalovirus exposure and HLA in healthy donors. Use of 60 Vbeta and 13 Jbeta primers characterized the PCR. The repertoire was sequenced with immunoSEQ multiplex PCR; TCRdb's copy has only in-frame clones and lacks some. The sample has around 180,000 clones, roughly 88% seen once. The sample comprised PBMCs. The source is a boy aged 2 to 9 in good health and CMV-seronegative.

V is TRBV7-2 and J is TRBJ2-4; 9 bases align to TRBD1. Germline V gene lookup returns CDR1 SGHTA and CDR2 FQGNSA. This CDR3 comprises 14 residues. With V trimmed by 3 bases and J by 8 bases, 5 bases remained unmatched. The CDR3 loop is CASSLDRGVDIQYF. For the CDR3, the DNA is TGTGCCAGCAGCTTGGACAGGGGAGTAGACATTCAGTACTTC.

To note about this clone: The same CDR3 is also encoded by other DNA sequences in this sample. This chain connects TRBV18 to TRBJ1-2; D is perhaps TRBD1 (6 bases). This CDR3 has 14 residues. CDR1 and CDR2 from the germline V gene are KGHSH and LQKENI. Trimming took 3 bases from V and 5 from J, leaving 13 bases between them. CDR3 protein: CASSPGTLNYGYTF. CDR3 coding DNA: TGTGCCAGCTCACCGGGGACACTTAATTATGGCTACACCTTC.

The chain combines TRBV2 with TRBJ1-1; D unresolved. This CDR3 spans 11 amino acids. The germline V gene encodes CDR1 SNHLY and CDR2 FYNNEI. V lost 6 bases and J 9 bases, leaving 11 bases between the germline ends. The CDR3 loop reads CASRGRAKAFF. The CDR3 DNA is TGTGCCAGCAGGGGGAGGGCCAAAGCTTTCTTT.